This section outlines one T cell receptor (beta chain) sequence together with its context. The sample is drawn from a study of blood T cell repertoires in COVID-19. This CDR3 is 15 amino acids long. Germline V gene data show CDR1 as SEHNR and CDR2 as FQNEAQ (reference sequence). J gave up 3 bases and V 4 bases, and 5 bases lay outside the gene matches. Method: immunoSEQ multiplex PCR; TCRdb's copy keeps in-frame clones and lacks some. This repertoire shows about 240,000 clones, 75% to 90% found once; its top ten account for around an eighth. The clonotype originates from a woman in her fifties or sixties with active or convalescent COVID-19. What was sequenced was peripheral blood. This chain connects TRBV7-9 to TRBJ1-5; 8 bases line up with TRBD1. In DNA, the CDR3 is TGTGCCAGCAGCTGGGGGGGACAGGCCAATCAGCCCCAGCATTTT. Protein: CASSWGGQANQPQHF.